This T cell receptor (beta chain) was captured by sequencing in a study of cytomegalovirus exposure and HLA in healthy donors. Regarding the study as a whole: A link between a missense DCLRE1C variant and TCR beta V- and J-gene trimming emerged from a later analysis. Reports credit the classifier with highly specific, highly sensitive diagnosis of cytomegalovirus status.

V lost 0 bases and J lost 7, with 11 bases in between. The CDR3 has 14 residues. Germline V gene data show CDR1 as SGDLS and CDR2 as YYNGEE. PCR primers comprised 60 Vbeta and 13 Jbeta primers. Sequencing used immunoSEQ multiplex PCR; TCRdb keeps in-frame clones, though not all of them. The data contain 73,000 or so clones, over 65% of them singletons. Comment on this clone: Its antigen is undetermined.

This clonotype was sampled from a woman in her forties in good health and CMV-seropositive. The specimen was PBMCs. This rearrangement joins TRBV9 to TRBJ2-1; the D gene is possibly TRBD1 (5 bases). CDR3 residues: CASSVGGFRNEQFF. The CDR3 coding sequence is TGTGCCAGCAGCGTAGGGGGCTTTAGAAATGAGCAGTTCTTC.